What follows is one TCR beta chain and its context. This record comes from a study of cytomegalovirus exposure and HLA in healthy donors. V was cut by 5 bases and J by 4 bases, with 17 bases left in between. Germline values: CDR1 MGHDK, CDR2 SYGVNS. CDR3 length: 15 amino acids. The PCR had 60 Vbeta and 13 Jbeta primers. Clones were sequenced by immunoSEQ multiplex PCR, and TCRdb holds only the in-frame ones, with some missing. The table lists roughly 110,000 clones, approximately 79% of them singletons, with roughly 3.7% in the top ten. The chain has TRBV25-1 and TRBJ1-1, with D possibly matching TRBD1 (5 bases). The sample was PBMCs. The clonotype originates from a man between 60 and 75 years old in good health and CMV-seronegative. The CDR3 DNA follows: TGTGCCAGCAGTTACTTCTATCGGGGGGGCACTGAAGCTTTCTTT. This translates into CASSYFYRGGTEAFF.